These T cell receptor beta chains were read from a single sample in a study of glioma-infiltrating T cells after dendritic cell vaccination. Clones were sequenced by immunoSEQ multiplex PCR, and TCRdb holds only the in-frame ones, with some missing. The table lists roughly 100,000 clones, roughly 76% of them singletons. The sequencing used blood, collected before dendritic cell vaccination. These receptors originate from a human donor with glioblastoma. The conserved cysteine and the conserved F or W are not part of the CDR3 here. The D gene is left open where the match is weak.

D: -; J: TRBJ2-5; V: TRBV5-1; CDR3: ASSLDVTETQY
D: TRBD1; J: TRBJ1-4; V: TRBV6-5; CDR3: ASKGTGEEKLF
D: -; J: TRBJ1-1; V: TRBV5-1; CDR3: ASSLDGLNTEAF
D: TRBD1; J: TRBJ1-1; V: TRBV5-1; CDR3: ASSLSGTGLNTEAF
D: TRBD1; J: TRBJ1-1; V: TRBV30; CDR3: AWTNRGRTPEAF
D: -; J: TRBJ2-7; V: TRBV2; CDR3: ASVVGAPRTYEQY
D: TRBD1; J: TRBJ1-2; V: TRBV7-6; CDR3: ASSPVPAGTGAPIDYGYT
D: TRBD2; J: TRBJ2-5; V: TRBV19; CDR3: ASGTSGGTIKETQY
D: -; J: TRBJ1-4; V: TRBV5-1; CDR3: ASSLSGEQINEKLF
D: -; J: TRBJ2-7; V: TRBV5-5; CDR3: ASSYRPGYAEQY
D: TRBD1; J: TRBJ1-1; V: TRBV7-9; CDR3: ASSSRGLGEAF
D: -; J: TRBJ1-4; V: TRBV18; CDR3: ASSPRSGPATNEKLF